The source of this T cell receptor (beta chain) is a study of cytomegalovirus exposure and HLA in healthy donors. Both 60 Vbeta primers and 13 Jbeta primers went into the PCR. Sequenced by immunoSEQ multiplex PCR; TCRdb stores in-frame clones only, minus some. The sample has almost 200,000 clones; roughly 85% are singletons. This clone came up once. Germline is not matched at one junction end, which may reflect a read error. The germline V gene has CDR1 SQVTM and CDR2 ANQGSEA. This CDR3 contains 12 residues. This rearrangement joins TRBV29-1 to TRBJ2-2; weak D call: TRBD2 (5 bases). The clonotype was recovered from a woman aged 45-60 years in good health and CMV-seronegative. The sequenced sample consisted of PBMCs. The CDR3: CSVIIYTGELFF. DNA for the CDR3: TGCAGCGTAATCATCTACACCGGGGAACTGTTTTTT.